This record concerns one T cell receptor (beta chain) sequence. There are 15 residues in the CDR3. Germline assignment: CDR1 SGHRS and CDR2 YFSETQ. Losses at the gene ends were 4 bases for V and 3 bases for J; bases not matched to a gene: 7. TCRdb's copy holds only in-frame clones and misses some; the assay was immunoSEQ multiplex PCR. The top ten clones hold roughly 23% of a sample with under 100,000 clones, 81% of them seen once. The data belong to a study of blood T cell repertoires in COVID-19. The overall study: The United States, Italy and Spain were the sources of the acute and convalescent COVID-19 samples.

The specimen sequenced was peripheral blood. The chain links TRBV5-1 to TRBJ2-3; 8 bases are a match to TRBD2. The TCR originated in an elderly man with active or convalescent COVID-19. The CDR3 DNA reads as TGCGCCAGCAGCCTCGGGGGGGCCAGGACAGATACGCAGTATTTT. It specifies CASSLGGARTDTQYF.